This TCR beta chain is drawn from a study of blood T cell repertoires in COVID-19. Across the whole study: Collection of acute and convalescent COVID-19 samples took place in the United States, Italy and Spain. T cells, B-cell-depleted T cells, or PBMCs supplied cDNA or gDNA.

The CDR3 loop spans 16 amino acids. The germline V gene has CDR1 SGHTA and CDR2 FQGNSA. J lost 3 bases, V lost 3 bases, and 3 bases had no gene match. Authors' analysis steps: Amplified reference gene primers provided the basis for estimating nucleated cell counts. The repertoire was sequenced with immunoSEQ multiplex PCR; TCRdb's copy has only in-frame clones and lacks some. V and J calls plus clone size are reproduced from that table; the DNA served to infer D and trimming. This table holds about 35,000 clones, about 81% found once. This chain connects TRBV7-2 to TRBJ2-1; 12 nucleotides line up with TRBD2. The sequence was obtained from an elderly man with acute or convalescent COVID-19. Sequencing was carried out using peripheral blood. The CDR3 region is CASSFGTSGLYNEQFF. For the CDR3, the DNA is TGTGCCAGCAGCTTCGGGACTAGCGGGCTCTACAATGAGCAGTTCTTC.